Below, 9 T cell receptor beta chains from the same sample are listed, as sequenced in a study of T-cell reconstitution after alpha-beta-depleted transplantation in children (dated by TCRdb to about 2016). Libraries were prepared through PCR. Sequencer: Illumina HiSeq 2500. TCR libraries were prepared with molecular barcoding, using unique molecular identifiers to normalize TCRbeta repertoire quantification. Using fastp at Q25 and MiXCR, TCRdb reprocessed the public reads and kept productive beta chains. Each CDR3 protein appears once, grouped with its most common genes and DNA. Here the sample has 780,000 or so distinct CDR3 sequences; about 15% occur a single time. The ten largest clones represent approximately 5% of the sample. What the treatment or condition label conveys for this sample: allogeneic hematopoietic cell transplantation with graft depleted of TCRalphabeta T cells and CD19 B cells.

Source: PBMCs, mostly from graft donor cells, taken 360 days after TCRalphabeta/CD19-depleted stem cell transplant. The receptors derive from a male patient younger than 18 who had a stem cell transplant for acute lymphoblastic leukemia, so the T cells may come from the graft donor.

In its sample, this clonotype was seen a few times. The chain carries TRBV20-1 and TRBJ2-2; D possibly corresponds to TRBD1 (6 bases). CDR1 and CDR2 (germline): DFQATT, SNEGSKA (reference sequence). The V gene lost 5 bases and the J gene lost 0 bases, with 13 bases spanning the gap. The CDR3 has 15 amino acids. CDR3 nucleotides: TGCAGTGCTCGCCCGGGACACGCGAACACCGGGGAGCTGTTTTTT. It codes for CSARPGHANTGELFF.

This clonotype appeared a few times. The gene calls are TRBV20-1 and TRBJ2-3; 12 nucleotides align to TRBD2. CDR1 and CDR2 from the germline V gene are DFQATT and SNEGSKA (reference sequence). The CDR3 runs 14 residues. J lost 3 bases, V lost 5 bases, and 3 bases had no gene match. CDR3 loop: CSAPTSGRTDTQYF. In DNA form, the CDR3 reads TGCAGTGCTCCAACTAGCGGGAGGACAGATACGCAGTATTTT.

V usage is TRBV5-1 and J usage is TRBJ2-5; a possible D gene is TRBD2 (6 bases). The CDR3 runs 15 residues. V was cut by 0 bases and J by 3 bases, with 12 bases left in between. Germline V gives CDR1 SGHRS, CDR2 YFSETQ. The CDR3 sequence: CASSLGLAREETQYF. In DNA form, the CDR3 reads TGCGCCAGCAGCTTGGGCCTAGCGAGGGAAGAGACCCAGTACTTC.

This clonotype appeared a few times. V is TRBV24-1 and J is TRBJ2-1; D remains ambiguous. V was pared by 5 bases and J by 8 bases, with 12 bases between. This CDR3 is 13 amino acids long. Germline lookup yields CDR1 KGHDR and CDR2 SFDVKD. CDR3 region: CATSAEWAYEQFF. The CDR3 coding sequence is TGTGCCACCAGTGCCGAATGGGCATATGAGCAGTTCTTC.

This clonotype has just a few counts. The chain is built from TRBV20-1 and TRBJ2-3; TRBD2 agrees at 8 bases. Germline CDR1 DFQATT, CDR2 SNEGSKA (reference sequence). The CDR3 spans 16 residues. Unmatched junction bases numbered 7, after V lost 0 bases and J lost 2 bases. The CDR3 region is CSARDPAGALTDTQYF. The CDR3 DNA reads as TGCAGTGCTAGAGATCCAGCGGGAGCTCTCACAGATACGCAGTATTTT.

In its sample, this clonotype was seen a few times. The chain recombines TRBV5-1 with TRBJ2-7; 9 positions match TRBD1. CDR1 is SGHRS and CDR2 is YFSETQ in the germline V gene. The CDR3 consists of 15 residues. V shed 3 bases and J 2 bases; nucleotides not matched to a gene: 6. Here the CDR3 DNA reads TGCGCCAGCAGCTGGAGGACAGGGGCGACCTACGAGCAGTACTTC. Amino acids: CASSWRTGATYEQYF.

This clonotype showed up just a few times. This chain uses TRBV15 with TRBJ1-4; D ambiguous. CDR3 length: 15 residues. Germline V gives CDR1 LNHNV, CDR2 YYDKDF (reference sequence). Between the trimmed V and J ends, which lost 4 bases and 0 bases, there was a span of 9 bases. CDR3 nucleotides: TGTGCCACCAGCAACGGGATTACAACTAATGAAAAACTGTTTTTT. It specifies CATSNGITTNEKLFF.

The rearrangement uses TRBV24-1 and TRBJ1-2, with 8 nucleotides matching TRBD1. V gave up 3 bases and J gave up 3 bases; unmatched junction bases: 8. The germline CDR1 and CDR2 sequences are KGHDR and SFDVKD. This CDR3 contains 16 residues. CDR3 amino acids: CATSDPRRGHHYGYTF. The DNA of the CDR3 is TGTGCCACCAGTGATCCCCGCAGGGGGCATCACTATGGCTACACCTTC.

The rearrangement joins TRBV19 to TRBJ2-1, with 11 nucleotides matching TRBD2. The length of the CDR3 is 15 residues. Looked up from germline, CDR1 is LNHDA and CDR2 is SQIVND (reference sequence). V shed 6 bases, J shed 4 bases, and the junction held 5 bases outside the gene matches. The CDR3 is CASRTGLAGYNEQFF. The CDR3 DNA is TGTGCCAGTAGAACAGGACTAGCGGGTTACAATGAGCAGTTCTTC.